This T cell receptor (beta chain) stems from a study of shared clonotypes between healthy human individuals. Study results and limitations: The four-donor shared clonotypes exceeded non-shared clonotypes in generation probability, with non-shared ones scoring lower.

About this clone itself: Its antigen is unknown.

Clones were sequenced by immunoSEQ multiplex PCR, and TCRdb holds only the in-frame ones, with some missing. The profile shows about 580,000 clones, about 98% of them singletons. The naive CD8 subset, CD45RO-negative cells positively selected for CCR7, excluded terminally differentiated effector memory CD45RA+ cells. Germline CDR1 reads SNHLY; CDR2 reads FYNNEI. The CDR3 has 12 residues. The V end was cut by 6 bases, the J end by 8 bases, with 10 bases between. This receptor was obtained from a man between 25 and 39 years old in good health. The chain employs TRBV2 and TRBJ1-4, with D perhaps matching TRBD1 (6 bases). What was sequenced was naive CD8+ T cells sorted from blood. This chain's CDR3 is CASRGHPEKLFF. CDR3 in DNA: TGTGCCAGCAGGGGACATCCGGAAAAACTGTTTTTT. Together with reference TRBV2 and TRBJ1-4, the CDR3 gives the full variable domain: EPEVTQTPSHQVTQMGQEVILRCVPISNHLYFYWYRQILGQKVEFLVSFYNNEISEKSEIFDDQFSVERPDGSNFTLKIRSTKLEDSAMYFCASRGHPEKLFFGSGTQLSVL.